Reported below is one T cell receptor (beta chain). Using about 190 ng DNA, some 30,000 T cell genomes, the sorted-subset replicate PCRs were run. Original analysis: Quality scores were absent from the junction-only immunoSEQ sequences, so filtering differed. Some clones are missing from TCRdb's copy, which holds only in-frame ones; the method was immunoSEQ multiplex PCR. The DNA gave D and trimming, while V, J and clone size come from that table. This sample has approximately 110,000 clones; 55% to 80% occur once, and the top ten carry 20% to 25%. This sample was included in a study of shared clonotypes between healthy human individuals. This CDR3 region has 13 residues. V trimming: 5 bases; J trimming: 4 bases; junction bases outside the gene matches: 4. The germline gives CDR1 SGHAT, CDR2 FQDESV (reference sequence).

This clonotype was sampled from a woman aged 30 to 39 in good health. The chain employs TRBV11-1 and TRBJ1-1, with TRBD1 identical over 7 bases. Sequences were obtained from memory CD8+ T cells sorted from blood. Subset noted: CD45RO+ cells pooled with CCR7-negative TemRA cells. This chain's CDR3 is CASSQTGSTEAFF. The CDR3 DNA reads TGTGCCAGCAGCCAGACAGGGAGCACTGAAGCTTTCTTT. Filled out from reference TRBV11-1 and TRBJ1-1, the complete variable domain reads EAEVAQSPRYKITEKSQAVAFWCDPISGHATLYWYRQILGQGPELLVQFQDESVVDDSQLPKDRFSAERLKGVDSTLKIQPAELGDSAMYLCASSQTGSTEAFFGQGTRLTVV.